This T cell receptor (beta chain) was sequenced in a study of breast tumors, draining lymph nodes, adjacent tissues. This CDR3 has 12 amino acids. From germline, CDR1 is SNHLY and CDR2 FYNNEI. J lost 3 bases, V lost 8 bases, and 3 bases had no gene match. This clonotype appeared many times. Its antigen is not identified. TCRdb redid the calling of the multiplex PCR reads with MiXCR, one entry per CDR3 protein. The repertoire includes some 200,000 distinct CDR3 sequences, about 32% of them detected once, and about 4.3% sits in the top ten. The lymph nodes were axillary draining lymph nodes from breast cancer patients. Study-level findings and limits: That most tumor T cells come from lymph nodes remained unproven. Compared with lymph nodes, tumors were less diverse; compared with nontumor tissue, more.

The TCR sequence derives from a female donor with breast cancer. Some clones in this sample may be carry-over from other donors' samples. Sequencing was performed on axillary lymph node tissue. The gene calls are TRBV2 and TRBJ1-2; 7 bases match TRBD1. The CDR3 reads CASQGEDYGYTF. The CDR3 DNA sequence: TGTGCCAGCCAGGGGGAAGACTATGGCTACACCTTC.